This T cell receptor (beta chain) was captured by sequencing in a study of post-analysis software for immune sequencing data. General study points: Multiple sclerosis patients had significantly lower normalized Chao1 diversity than controls. A few TRBV segments occurring more often in patients than controls included TRBV5-6, TRBV5-1 and TRBV20-1.

The TCR beta cDNA libraries carried unique molecular identifiers. A population of roughly 0.9 to 11 million T cells gave rise to a few hundred thousand cDNA molecules. MiXCR, applied by TCRdb to the PCR reads, yields one record per CDR3 protein. The profile shows hundreds of thousands of distinct CDR3 sequences, 59% of them singletons. V dropped 8 bases and J dropped 2 bases, with 16 bases sitting between them. This CDR3 spans 15 amino acids. Germline V gene data show CDR1 as GTSNPN and CDR2 as SVGIG (reference sequence). This clonotype was seen once. Its antigen is unknown. The TCR was taken from a girl aged 2-10 years with multiple sclerosis. This chain links TRBV30 with TRBJ2-6; D is perhaps TRBD2 (5 bases). Input material: blood. The CDR3 region has the DNA TGTGCCGGGAAAATCCCGGGGACTGGGGCCAACGTCCTGACTTTC. Translated, it gives CAGKIPGTGANVLTF.